This T cell receptor beta chain is drawn from a study of blood T cells in healthy people across ages. The length of the CDR3 is 14 residues. Germline-derived CDR1 and CDR2 are SEHNR and FQNEAQ (reference sequence). V trimming: 5 bases; J trimming: 11 bases; junction bases outside the gene matches: 10. Next came a second PCR, run for about 7 to 12 cycles, which used a sample-barcoded 5' primer along with a J-beta primer mix. TCRdb used MiXCR to reprocess the 5' RACE reads, holding one entry per CDR3 protein. The sample comprises 1,500,000 or so distinct CDR3 sequences, approximately 59% of which are singletons, and about 6.7% rests with the top ten. Overall study results and limits: Per million T cells, TCR beta diversity dropped roughly linearly as age increased.

For this clonotype: Its target is not known.

V and J are TRBV7-9 and TRBJ2-5; TRBD2 matches at 11 bases. The sequenced sample was blood. The sequence was collected from a man aged 18 to 29 in good health. The CDR3 bases are TGTGCCAGCAGCGATAGCGGGAGGGCCGAGGAGCAGTACTTC. Its translation: CASSDSGRAEEQYF. Drawing the rest from reference TRBV7-9 and TRBJ2-5, the complete variable domain is DTGVSQNPRHKITKRGQNVTFRCDPISEHNRLYWYRQTLGQGPEFLTYFQNEAQLEKSRLLSDRFSAERPKGSFSTLEIQRTEQGDSAMYLCASSDSGRAEEQYFGPGTRLLVL.